This entry concerns a single T cell receptor (beta chain). Its antigen remains unidentified. No base-level quality is on record; no much larger clone is a single base apart. The immunoSEQ Assay, a bias-controlled multiplex PCR, was used to amplify TCRbeta CDR3 regions from genomic DNA. Per the original workflow: Within the assay, amplification of reference gene primers was used to estimate how many nucleated cells each sample contained. To quantify the absolute abundance of each unique TCRbeta CDR3 rearrangement, sequence reads were collapsed and filtered. For each sample, productive Simpson clonality was calculated by taking the square root of Simpson's diversity index across productive rearrangements. Held by TCRdb, this immuneACCESS table contains in-frame sequences only and omits some clones. Under half of the omission traces to an unresolved V gene where checked; the cause of the rest is unknown. V, J and clone size were drawn from that table, and D and trimming were deduced from the DNA. This sample lists about 76,000 clones; about four fifths were detected once. In total, the top ten clones hold 20% to 25% of the sample.

The entry originates in a study of blood T cell repertoires in COVID-19 (dated by TCRdb to the early 2020s). Broadly, across the study: Samples from collaborators originated in the United States, Italy and Spain and spanned both the acute and convalescent phases of COVID-19. Samples were obtained from the ongoing ImmuneRACE study (first 160 participants) and from some 1,300 subjects provided by 6 global collaborators. The prospective study material was composed of cDNA or gDNA derived from T cells, B-cell-depleted T cells, or PBMCs. Where available, HLA class I and class II types were obtained from metadata supplied by the sample provider rather than from assay-based typing. Deeply sampled blood TCRbeta repertoires from subjects exposed to, actively infected with, or recovered from COVID-19 were included in the dataset. The repertoires were made available in a free public database intended to serve as a resource for research on the immune response to SARS-CoV-2. A de-identified subject ID, COVID-19 status, age in years and sex were almost always included in the sample metadata. What the research found in general, with its limitations: The amount of clinical and demographic metadata varied by source and participant and was provided uncurated.

Each collaborating institution followed its own protocols to collect whole blood in K2EDTA tubes. Collaborator samples were shipped for TCRbeta analysis as frozen whole blood, isolated PBMCs, or DNA extracted from either sample type. CDR1 and CDR2 are read off the germline V gene as KGHSH and LQKENI. Taken from cysteine to phenylalanine, the CDR3 has 15 residues. Of all the DNA, just the CDR3 is kept, 45 bases in frame from base 1. Trimming takes 3 bases from V and 5 bases from J, and the germline ends sit 16 bases apart. The sequence derives from a man in his 70s with acute or convalescent COVID-19. The chain links TRBV18 with TRBJ1-2; a weak D assignment points to TRBD1 (5 bases agree). The sequenced sample consisted of peripheral blood. The DNA sequence reads TGTGCCAGCTCACCCCCCATAGGGGCGTTATATGGCTACACCTTC. Its product reads: CASSPPIGALYGYTF.